These T cell receptor beta chains were read from a single sample in a study of T cells after somatic rescue of genetic block. Libraries were prepared by immunoSEQ multiplex PCR; TCRdb keeps only in-frame clonotypes and omits some of them. The table includes tens of thousands of clones, more than 75% detected once. The sequencing input was peripheral blood mononuclear cells (PBMCs). All receptors come from a man in his thirties or forties. CDR3s include the opening cysteine and the closing phenylalanine or tryptophan. D genes are given only for firm matches. Only some rows state a clone size, as once, few, many or a class for expanded clones.

DNA: TGTGCCAGCAGCTTCGGACTAGCGGGAGTAGATACGCAGTATTTT; CDR3: CASSFGLAGVDTQYF; D: TRBD2; J: TRBJ2-3; V: TRBV7-9; size: .
DNA: TGTGCCAGCAGCTACCTTTCGTCGACAGTATCCTACAATGAGCAGTTCTTC; CDR3: CASSYLSSTVSYNEQFF; D: .; J: TRBJ2-1; V: TRBV4-2; size: .
DNA: TGTGCCAGTAGACGGGGGGGCTCGAGCAATCAGCCCCAGCATTTT; CDR3: CASRRGGSSNQPQHF; D: .; J: TRBJ1-5; V: TRBV19; size: .
DNA: TGCGCCAGCAGCCAAGCGAACTTTTTAGGTCCCTCGGGGAATGAGCAGTTCTTC; CDR3: CASSQANFLGPSGNEQFF; D: .; J: TRBJ2-1; V: TRBV4-1; size: .
DNA: TGTGCCAGCTCACCTCTCTCGGGTGACAATGAGCAGTTCTTC; CDR3: CASSPLSGDNEQFF; D: .; J: TRBJ2-1; V: TRBV18; size: .
DNA: TGCGCCAGCAGCCAACAGGAAGGTACCGGGGAGCTGTTTTTT; CDR3: CASSQQEGTGELFF; D: .; J: TRBJ2-2; V: TRBV4-1; size: .
DNA: TGTGCCTGCTCGGGACCTGGAGAAAAACTGTTTTTT; CDR3: CACSGPGEKLFF; D: .; J: TRBJ1-4; V: TRBV30; size: .
DNA: TGCAGCGTTGAGGGGGAACTAGCGGGGGCCTACGAGCAGTACTTC; CDR3: CSVEGELAGAYEQYF; D: TRBD2; J: TRBJ2-7; V: TRBV29-1; size: .
DNA: TGTGCCATCAGTGATTTGGTGCGGGCTTGGCCCCTCCACTTT; CDR3: CAISDLVRAWPLHF; D: .; J: TRBJ1-6; V: TRBV10-3; size: .
DNA: TGTGCCAGTAGTATAGAAAGGACAGTCCCTGGCTACACCTTC; CDR3: CASSIERTVPGYTF; D: .; J: TRBJ1-2; V: TRBV19; size: .
DNA: TGCGCCAGCAGCTTGGAAGGGACTAGCCCTGAGCAGTACTTC; CDR3: CASSLEGTSPEQYF; D: TRBD2; J: TRBJ2-7; V: TRBV5-1; size: .
DNA: TGCGCCAGCAGTGAGTCGGACAGGGGGGAAGCTTTCTTT; CDR3: CASSESDRGEAFF; D: TRBD1; J: TRBJ1-1; V: TRBV10-1; size: .
DNA: TGTGCCAGCAGCCCTAGACAGGGGAGCACAGATACGCAGTATTTT; CDR3: CASSPRQGSTDTQYF; D: TRBD1; J: TRBJ2-3; V: TRBV7-2; size: .
DNA: TGTGCCAGCAGCGTCACCCCAGGACAGGCCAGGAGTGAAGCTTTCTTT; CDR3: CASSVTPGQARSEAFF; D: TRBD1; J: TRBJ1-1; V: TRBV9; size: few
DNA: TGTGCCAGCAGTGAGTCAGGGGTTGGTGGGGCCAACGTCCTGACTTTC; CDR3: CASSESGVGGANVLTF; D: .; J: TRBJ2-6; V: TRBV2; size: once
DNA: TGTGCCAGCAGAAGGTCCGGGGGGGGCGGCTACACCTTC; CDR3: CASRRSGGGGYTF; D: .; J: TRBJ1-2; V: TRBV6-5; size: .
DNA: TGTGCCATCAGTGGCGAGGGAGGGGTAAACACTGAAGCTTTCTTT; CDR3: CAISGEGGVNTEAFF; D: .; J: TRBJ1-1; V: TRBV10-3; size: .
DNA: TGTGCCAGCAGTTGGCAGGGGCGGGGCACTGAAGCTTTCTTT; CDR3: CASSWQGRGTEAFF; D: .; J: TRBJ1-1; V: TRBV6-5; size: .
DNA: TGTGCCAGCAACTACGACCCCCCTGACAAGCCAGAGGAAAAACTGTTTTTT; CDR3: CASNYDPPDKPEEKLFF; D: .; J: TRBJ1-4; V: TRBV21-1; size: .
DNA: TGTGCCAGCTCAAGACAGGGACTTCCCGGGGTCCAAGGAGGCGAGCAGTACTTC; CDR3: CASSRQGLPGVQGGEQYF; D: .; J: TRBJ2-7; V: TRBV18; size: .
DNA: TGTGCCAGCAGCTTAGTAGCGGGGGTTACAGATACGCAGTATTTT; CDR3: CASSLVAGVTDTQYF; D: TRBD2; J: TRBJ2-3; V: TRBV7-2; size: once
DNA: TGTGCCACCAGCAGAGTGCGGGGTGGGGGCTCCTACGAGCAGTACTTC; CDR3: CATSRVRGGGSYEQYF; D: .; J: TRBJ2-7; V: TRBV15; size: .
DNA: TGTGCCAGCAGCACAGGGGAAGGAGAGACCCAGTACTTC; CDR3: CASSTGEGETQYF; D: TRBD1; J: TRBJ2-5; V: TRBV5-4; size: .
DNA: TGTGCCAGCAGTGAATCGGCAGGGGGGCTTCAGCCCCAGCATTTT; CDR3: CASSESAGGLQPQHF; D: TRBD1; J: TRBJ1-5; V: TRBV2; size: .
DNA: TGTGCCAGCTCATCAAAACAGGGCCAGCCCCAGCATTTT; CDR3: CASSSKQGQPQHF; D: .; J: TRBJ1-5; V: TRBV18; size: .
DNA: TGCGCCAGCAGCTTGAGGGTCGGCCTACGAAGCTCCTACGAGCAGTACTTC; CDR3: CASSLRVGLRSSYEQYF; D: .; J: TRBJ2-7; V: TRBV5-1; size: .
DNA: TGTGCCAGCAGGGGGGACTATTTGCAGTATTTT; CDR3: CASRGDYLQYF; D: TRBD2; J: TRBJ2-3; V: TRBV2; size: .
DNA: TGTGCCAGCAGTCGGGGTCAGGACAATGAGCAGTTCTTC; CDR3: CASSRGQDNEQFF; D: .; J: TRBJ2-1; V: TRBV13; size: .
DNA: TGTGCCAGCAGGGGAGCGCCGGGACTAGCGGGTCTTAGGGGCTCCTACAATGAGCAGTTCTTC; CDR3: CASRGAPGLAGLRGSYNEQFF; D: TRBD2; J: TRBJ2-1; V: TRBV2; size: .
DNA: TGTGCCAGCAGTTCGGCGACAGAGAGCAATCAGCCCCAGCATTTT; CDR3: CASSSATESNQPQHF; D: .; J: TRBJ1-5; V: TRBV27; size: .
DNA: TGTGCCAGCAGCCAACGGGGGCAGGGGTACGAGCAGTACTTC; CDR3: CASSQRGQGYEQYF; D: .; J: TRBJ2-7; V: TRBV11-2; size: .
DNA: TGTGCCAGTAGTTACGTACGGGAGCGGAATGAGCAGTTCTTC; CDR3: CASSYVRERNEQFF; D: .; J: TRBJ2-1; V: TRBV6-6; size: .
DNA: TGTGCCAGTACCACGGGGACCAGGGGCACCAATCAGCCCCAGCATTTT; CDR3: CASTTGTRGTNQPQHF; D: .; J: TRBJ1-5; V: TRBV19; size: .
DNA: TGTGCCAGCAGCTTAGGGTATACGCAGTATTTT; CDR3: CASSLGYTQYF; D: .; J: TRBJ2-3; V: TRBV7-2; size: .
DNA: TGTGCCAGCAGCGACCGGGGACCGGGACAGGGTGAAAAACTGTTTTTT; CDR3: CASSDRGPGQGEKLFF; D: .; J: TRBJ1-4; V: TRBV21-1; size: .
DNA: TGCGCCAGCAGCTTGGATCACGCGGGAGGGGATGGTGAGCAGTTCTTC; CDR3: CASSLDHAGGDGEQFF; D: TRBD2; J: TRBJ2-1; V: TRBV5-1; size: .
DNA: TGTGCCAGTAGATCCGACAGCTCTGGGGCCAACGTCCTGACTTTC; CDR3: CASRSDSSGANVLTF; D: .; J: TRBJ2-6; V: TRBV19; size: few
DNA: TGTGCCAGCAGCTTCCGGGAGGGGGACACGCAGTATTTT; CDR3: CASSFREGDTQYF; D: TRBD2; J: TRBJ2-3; V: TRBV5-5; size: .
DNA: TGTGCCAGCAGCCAGGGAGGGCGGGAGACCCAGTACTTC; CDR3: CASSQGGRETQYF; D: TRBD2; J: TRBJ2-5; V: TRBV7-2; size: .
DNA: TGTGCCAGCAGCCGCGGCCAGCCCCAGCATTTT; CDR3: CASSRGQPQHF; D: .; J: TRBJ1-5; V: TRBV2; size: .
DNA: TGTGCCAGCAGTTTACGGCTGAACACTGAAGCTTTCTTT; CDR3: CASSLRLNTEAFF; D: .; J: TRBJ1-1; V: TRBV28; size: .
DNA: TGTGCCAGCAGCTCAGGGATCTATGGCTACACCTTC; CDR3: CASSSGIYGYTF; D: .; J: TRBJ1-2; V: TRBV6-5; size: .
DNA: TGCGCCAGCAGCTTACGGGAGCTCGGCAATGAGCAGTTCTTC; CDR3: CASSLRELGNEQFF; D: .; J: TRBJ2-1; V: TRBV5-1; size: .
DNA: TGTGCCAGCAGTCTCACAGGGGTAGGTGGCTACACCTTC; CDR3: CASSLTGVGGYTF; D: TRBD1; J: TRBJ1-2; V: TRBV27; size: once
DNA: TGTGCCAGCAGCTTAGAGAGGGCCCGGAATTCACCCCTCCACTTT; CDR3: CASSLERARNSPLHF; D: .; J: TRBJ1-6; V: TRBV7-8; size: .
DNA: TGTGCCAGCAGCTTGGTAGGTTATTTTGGGGCCAACGTCCTGACTTTC; CDR3: CASSLVGYFGANVLTF; D: .; J: TRBJ2-6; V: TRBV5-8; size: .